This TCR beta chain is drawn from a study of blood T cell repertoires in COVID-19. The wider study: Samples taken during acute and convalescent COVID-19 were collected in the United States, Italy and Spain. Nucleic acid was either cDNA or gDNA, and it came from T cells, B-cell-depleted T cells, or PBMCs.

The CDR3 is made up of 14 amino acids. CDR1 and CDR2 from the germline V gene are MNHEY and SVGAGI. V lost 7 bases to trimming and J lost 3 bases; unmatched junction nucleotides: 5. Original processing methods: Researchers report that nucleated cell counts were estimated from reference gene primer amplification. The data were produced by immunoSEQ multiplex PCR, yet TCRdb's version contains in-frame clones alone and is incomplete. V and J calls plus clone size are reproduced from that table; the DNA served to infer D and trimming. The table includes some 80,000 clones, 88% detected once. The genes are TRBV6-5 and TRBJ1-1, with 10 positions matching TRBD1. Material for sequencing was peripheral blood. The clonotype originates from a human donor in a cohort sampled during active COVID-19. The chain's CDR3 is CASTQDRGDTEAFF. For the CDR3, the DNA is TGTGCCAGCACCCAGGACAGGGGGGACACTGAAGCTTTCTTT.